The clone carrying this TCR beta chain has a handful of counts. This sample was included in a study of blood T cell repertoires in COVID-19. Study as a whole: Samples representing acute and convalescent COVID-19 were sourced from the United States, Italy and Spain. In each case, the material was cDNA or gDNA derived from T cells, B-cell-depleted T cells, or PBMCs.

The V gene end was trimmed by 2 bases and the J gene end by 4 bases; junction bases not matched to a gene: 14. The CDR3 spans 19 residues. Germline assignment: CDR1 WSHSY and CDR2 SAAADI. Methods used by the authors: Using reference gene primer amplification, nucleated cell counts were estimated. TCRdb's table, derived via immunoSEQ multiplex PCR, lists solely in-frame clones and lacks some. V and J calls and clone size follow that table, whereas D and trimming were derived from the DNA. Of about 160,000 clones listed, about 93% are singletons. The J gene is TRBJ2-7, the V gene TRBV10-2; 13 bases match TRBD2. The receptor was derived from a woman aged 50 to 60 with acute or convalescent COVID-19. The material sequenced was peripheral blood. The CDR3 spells CASSEIRSSRTSGRYEQYF. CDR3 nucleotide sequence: TGCGCCAGCAGTGAGATCCGTTCGTCCAGGACTAGCGGGAGATACGAGCAGTACTTC.